The 29 T cell receptor beta chains listed next were all sequenced from one sample in a study of blood T cell repertoires in COVID-19. Sequencing was performed with immunoSEQ multiplex PCR; in TCRdb, only in-frame clones are kept and a portion is missing. The sample has approximately 94,000 clones; about 84% are singletons. Sequenced: peripheral blood. The receptor source for this set is a human donor in a cohort sampled during active COVID-19.

The CDR3 here is CASRGNRGGNQPQHF. CDR3 bases: TGTGCCAGCAGGGGGAACAGGGGAGGCAATCAGCCCCAGCATTTT. The chain couples TRBV2 to TRBJ1-5; the match to TRBD1 covers 7 bases. Germline V lookup: CDR1 SNHLY, CDR2 FYNNEI. The CDR3 length is 15 residues. With 6 bases clipped from V and 2 bases from J, the junction kept 7 bases outside the gene matches.

In this sample, this clone turned up a few times. The rearrangement uses TRBV2 and TRBJ2-2; 8 nucleotides agree with TRBD2. The V segment lost 2 bases and the J segment 6 bases; nucleotides outside the gene matches: 8. The germline CDR1 and CDR2 sequences are SNHLY and FYNNEI. The CDR3 is made up of 16 amino acids. The CDR3 coding sequence is TGTGCCAGCAGTGAATTGGGACTAGGTTTTGCCGGGGAGCTGTTTTTT. Amino acid sequence: CASSELGLGFAGELFF.

This clone was picked up one time. V usage is TRBV7-9 and J usage is TRBJ2-5, with a tentative D call TRBD2 (5 bases). Germline V CDR1 and CDR2: SEHNR, FQNEAQ (reference sequence). The CDR3 is made up of 14 amino acids. The V end was cut by 3 bases, the J end by 2 bases, with 10 bases between. CDR3 sequence reads: CASSLARAQETQYF. The DNA of the CDR3 is TGTGCCAGCAGCTTGGCGCGGGCGCAAGAGACCCAGTACTTC. The full variable domain, its missing parts supplied by reference TRBV7-9 and TRBJ2-5, is DTGVSQNPRHKITKRGQNVTFRCDPISEHNRLYWYRQTLGQGPEFLTYFQNEAQLEKSRLLSDRFSAERPKGSFSTLEIQRTEQGDSAMYLCASSLARAQETQYFGPGTRLLVL.

CDR3 DNA: TGTGCCAGCAGCGGACAGGGGATGACAGATACGCAGTATTTT. It codes for CASSGQGMTDTQYF. The genes are TRBV2 and TRBJ2-3; 9 nucleotides align to TRBD1. After removal of 6 bases from V and 3 bases from J, the junction contained 4 bases not matched to a gene. This CDR3 contains 14 residues. CDR1 and CDR2 from the germline V gene are SNHLY and FYNNEI.

This sequence joins TRBV6-5 and TRBJ1-2; 9 bases fit TRBD1. Germline CDR1 reads MNHEY; CDR2 reads SVGAGI. The V segment lost 2 bases and the J segment 7 bases; nucleotides outside the gene matches: 11. This CDR3 comprises 16 residues. The CDR3 sequence: CASSYTGGGLGRGYTF. The CDR3 DNA sequence: TGTGCCAGCAGTTACACAGGGGGCGGGTTAGGTCGTGGCTACACCTTC.

The V gene is TRBV6-5, the J gene TRBJ2-1, with 8 bases identical to TRBD2. The CDR3 extends over 15 amino acids. Germline V gene lookup returns CDR1 MNHEY and CDR2 SVGAGI. J was trimmed by 2 bases and V by 9 bases; bases with no gene match: 9. The chain's CDR3 is CASLQAGVAYNEQFF. Written as DNA, the CDR3 is TGTGCCAGTCTTCAAGCGGGGGTCGCCTACAATGAGCAGTTCTTC.

This clone came up once. The V gene is TRBV3-1 (or the pseudogene TRBV3-2), the J gene TRBJ1-4; the D gene is possibly TRBD1 (6 bases). The germline V gene encodes CDR1 LGHDT and CDR2 YNNKEL (reference sequence). V was shortened by 5 bases and J by 5 bases, with 18 bases between the two germline ends. The CDR3 extends over 16 amino acids. CDR3 in amino acids: CASSAGSRGGNEKLFF. The CDR3 DNA sequence: TGTGCCAGCAGCGCGGGGTCGAGGGGGGGAAATGAAAAACTGTTTTTT.

The chain has TRBV10-1 and TRBJ2-7; unclear D gene. The germline V gene has CDR1 WNHNN and CDR2 SYGVQD (reference sequence). This CDR3 has 11 residues. V shed 4 bases and J shed 2 bases, with 3 bases lying between them. CDR3 nucleotides: TGCGCCAGCAGTGCAACCTACGAGCAGTACTTC. This translates into CASSATYEQYF.

The chain joins TRBV11-2 to TRBJ2-1; no reliable D call. Germline values: CDR1 SGHAT, CDR2 FQNNGV. The CDR3 is made up of 12 amino acids. The germline V and J ends were trimmed by 5 bases and 10 bases, with 12 bases remaining between them. Here the CDR3 DNA reads TGTGCCAGCAGCGACAACCAGTTGGAGCAGTTCTTC. This encodes CASSDNQLEQFF.

This clone has a single count. V usage is TRBV18 and J usage is TRBJ2-6, with 7 bases aligning to TRBD2. This CDR3 spans 17 amino acids. The germline gives CDR1 KGHSH, CDR2 LQKENI. J lost 2 bases, V lost 3 bases, and 7 bases had no gene match. CDR3 nucleotide sequence: TGTGCCAGCTCACCCCCCGTGGGAGGGACTGGGGCCAACGTCCTGACTTTC. Translation: CASSPPVGGTGANVLTF.

The V gene is TRBV6-2 or TRBV6-3, the J gene TRBJ2-7, with D unclear. The V and J ends lost 2 bases and 0 bases respectively, with 17 bases between them. Germline CDR1 MNHEY, CDR2 SVGEGT. CDR3 length equals 17 residues. The CDR3 DNA reads TGTGCCAGCAGTTACGGCGGTTATGGAGTAACCTCCTACGAGCAGTACTTC. This gives the protein CASSYGGYGVTSYEQYF.

This clone was detected only a few times. This chain joins TRBV19 and TRBJ1-5; TRBD1 agrees at 7 bases. The CDR3 spans 16 residues. Germline CDR1 is LNHDA and CDR2 is SQIVND (reference sequence). V was pared by 5 bases and J by 2 bases, with 9 bases of the junction left unmatched. The CDR3 region has the DNA TGTGCCAGTAGTGCCCGGGACAGCCATCGCAATCAGCCCCAGCATTTT. Translated, it gives CASSARDSHRNQPQHF.

For the CDR3, the DNA is TGTGCCAGCAGCCTCCGACTAGACACAGATACGCAGTATTTT. Its translation: CASSLRLDTDTQYF. The rearrangement uses TRBV7-2 and TRBJ2-3; TRBD2 might be the D (6 bases). Per the germline V gene, CDR1 is SGHTA and CDR2 is FQGNSA. The V end was cut by 5 bases, the J end by 2 bases, with 11 bases between. This CDR3 contains 14 residues.

This clone was observed a handful of times. The chain combines TRBV4-3 with TRBJ2-7; 8 bases fit TRBD1. J lost 2 bases, V lost 3 bases, and 15 bases had no gene match. The CDR3 sequence is 18 residues long. Per germline, CDR1 LGHNA and CDR2 YSLEER. CDR3 loop: CASSQERFGDRIAYEQYF. CDR3 nucleotide sequence: TGCGCCAGCAGCCAGGAAAGATTTGGGGACAGGATTGCCTACGAGCAGTACTTC.

V gene TRBV4-1 combines with J gene TRBJ2-7; 7 nucleotides line up with TRBD1. J gave up 2 bases and V 8 bases, and 9 bases lay outside the gene matches. The CDR3 sequence is 14 residues long. CDR1 is MGHRA, CDR2 YSYEKL, per germline. The CDR3 bases are TGCGCCAGCCCCCGAGGGGGCAGTCCCTACGAGCAGTACTTC. Translation: CASPRGGSPYEQYF.

This clone came up a few times. J is TRBJ1-5 and V is TRBV12-3 or TRBV12-4; perhaps TRBD1 as D (6 bases). This CDR3 region has 13 residues. The V end was cut by 6 bases, the J end by 4 bases, with 10 bases between. The CDR3 protein is CASRGTPNQPQHF. DNA for the CDR3: TGTGCCAGCAGGGGGACACCTAATCAGCCCCAGCATTTT.

The chain carries TRBV3-1 (or the pseudogene TRBV3-2) and TRBJ1-1; TRBD1 matches at 9 bases. V gave up 7 bases and J gave up 1 base; unmatched junction bases: 4. This CDR3 is built from 14 residues. Germline V gene sequence: CDR1 LGHDT, CDR2 YNNKEL (reference sequence). In DNA, the CDR3 is TGTGCCAGCACCAAGGACAGGGGGAACACTGAAGCTTTCTTT. Translating it yields CASTKDRGNTEAFF.

The chain joins TRBV7-2 to TRBJ1-4; the match to TRBD1 covers 7 bases. Germline loops: CDR1 SGHTA, CDR2 FQGNSA. After removal of 5 bases from V and 8 bases from J, the junction contained 11 bases not matched to a gene. The CDR3 runs 15 residues. The CDR3 is CASSTGQLMVEKLFF. For the CDR3, the DNA is TGTGCCAGCAGCACGGGACAGCTGATGGTAGAAAAACTGTTTTTT.

V usage is TRBV2 and J usage is TRBJ2-7; perhaps TRBD1 as D (5 bases). CDR1 SNHLY and CDR2 FYNNEI come from the germline V gene. V lost 4 bases and J lost 6, with 13 bases in between. The CDR3 is 13 residues long. The CDR3 DNA is TGTGCCAGCAGTGGCAGGGTCACCGGCGAGCAGTACTTC. Its translation: CASSGRVTGEQYF.

The chain employs TRBV6-5 and TRBJ1-2, with D possibly matching TRBD1 (5 bases). CDR1 and CDR2 from the germline V gene are MNHEY and SVGAGI. V lost 6 bases to trimming and J lost 0 bases, with 14 bases between them. The CDR3 spans 15 residues. The CDR3, as DNA: TGTGCCAGCAGCTCCAGGGCAGAAGCTAACTATGGCTACACCTTC. It encodes CASSSRAEANYGYTF.

The rearrangement links TRBV3-1 (or the pseudogene TRBV3-2) to TRBJ2-3; D possibly corresponds to TRBD1 (6 bases). Germline values: CDR1 LGHDT, CDR2 YNNKEL (reference sequence). Trimming shortened V by 0 bases and J by 2 bases, and 12 bases separated the two germline ends. The CDR3 is 16 amino acids. As DNA, the CDR3 is TGTGCCAGCAGCCAAGACCGTGGGGGCCCCACAGATACGCAGTATTTT. It yields the protein CASSQDRGGPTDTQYF.

This clone was seen only once. The chain carries TRBV5-4 and TRBJ1-2; D gene unclear. Deletions cut 3 bases from V and 4 bases from J, with 7 bases between. CDR1 and CDR2 (germline): SGHNT, YYREEE (reference sequence). The CDR3 has 12 residues. CDR3 residues: CASSWGGYGYTF. As DNA, the CDR3 is TGTGCCAGCAGCTGGGGAGGCTATGGCTACACCTTC.

This chain links TRBV6-2 or TRBV6-3 with TRBJ1-2, with D possibly TRBD1 on 6 matching bases. The ends were cut back, 2 bases at V and 8 bases at J, with 15 bases in the middle. CDR3 length: 14 amino acids. Germline V gene sequence: CDR1 MNHEY, CDR2 SVGEGT. CDR3 protein: CASSYQGLRGGYTF. The CDR3 DNA follows: TGTGCCAGCAGTTACCAGGGGCTAAGAGGAGGCTACACCTTC.

This clone was detected only a few times. This sequence joins TRBV7-9 and TRBJ2-7; TRBD2 matches 8 bases. Trimming at V came to 8 bases and at J to 4 bases, leaving 10 bases not matched to a gene. This CDR3 is 14 amino acids long. Germline V gene data show CDR1 as SEHNR and CDR2 as FQNEAQ (reference sequence). The CDR3 bases are TGTGCCAGCCTAAGGAGCGGGAGTATTTACGAGCAGTACTTC. Translation gives CASLRSGSIYEQYF.

The rearrangement joins TRBV19 to TRBJ2-7; TRBD1 agrees at 8 bases. The J segment lost 5 bases and the V segment lost 6 bases, leaving 9 bases of the junction unmatched. Germline V gives CDR1 LNHDA, CDR2 SQIVND (reference sequence). This CDR3 has 14 amino acids. The CDR3 DNA sequence: TGTGCCAGTAGCTTCAACAGGGGGTTTGACGAGCAGTACTTC. This encodes CASSFNRGFDEQYF.

The genes are TRBV6-4 and TRBJ1-1; D is ambiguous. The CDR3 consists of 14 residues. The V gene lost 8 bases and the J gene lost 4 bases, with 17 bases spanning the gap. Germline V CDR1 and CDR2: MRHNA, SNTAGT. The CDR3 DNA reads as TGTGCCAGCTCCCCGTCAATCGGAGGCACTGAAGCTTTCTTT. This sequence encodes CASSPSIGGTEAFF.

The V gene is TRBV15, the J gene TRBJ1-1; D perhaps matches TRBD1 (6 bases). The CDR3 is 13 residues long. V lost 6 bases, J lost 5 bases, and 13 bases lay in between. Germline V CDR1 and CDR2: LNHNV, YYDKDF (reference sequence). The CDR3 DNA follows: TGTGCCACCAGGGAACAGGGTGGGACTGAAGCTTTCTTT. It translates to CATREQGGTEAFF.

The chain has TRBV7-2 and TRBJ2-1; 9 bases fit TRBD2. The V and J ends lost 7 bases and 4 bases, in that order; junction bases with no gene match: 5. CDR3 length equals 14 residues. CDR1 and CDR2 from the germline V gene are SGHTA and FQGNSA. The CDR3 DNA reads as TGTGCCAGCAAGGCTAGCGGGGAATACAATGAGCAGTTCTTC. It yields the protein CASKASGEYNEQFF.

The table lists this clone with many counts. The chain combines TRBV6-2 or TRBV6-3 with TRBJ2-1; 9 bases fit TRBD2. The CDR3 totals 13 residues. Germline V gives CDR1 MNHEY, CDR2 SVGEGT. V lost 6 bases and J lost 9; bases outside the gene matches: 6. In DNA, the CDR3 is TGTGCCAGCAGCCCTAGCGGGGCGGGTGAGCAGTTCTTC. It is translated as CASSPSGAGEQFF.